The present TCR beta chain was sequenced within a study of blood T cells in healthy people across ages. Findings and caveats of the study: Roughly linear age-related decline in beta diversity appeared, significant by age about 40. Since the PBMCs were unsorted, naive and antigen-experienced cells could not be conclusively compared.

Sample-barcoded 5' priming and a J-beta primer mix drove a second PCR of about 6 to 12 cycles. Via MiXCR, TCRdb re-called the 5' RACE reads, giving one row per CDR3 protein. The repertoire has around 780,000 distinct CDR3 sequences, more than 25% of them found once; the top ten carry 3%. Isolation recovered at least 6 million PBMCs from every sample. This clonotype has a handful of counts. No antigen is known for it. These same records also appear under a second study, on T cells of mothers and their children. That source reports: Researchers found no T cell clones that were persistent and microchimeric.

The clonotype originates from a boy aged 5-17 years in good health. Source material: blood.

The CDR3 DNA follows: TGTGCCAGCAGCCAAGACAGGCCAGGGCCCTACGAGCAGTACTTC. Translation: CASSQDRPGPYEQYF. The chain combines TRBV3-1 with TRBJ2-5; tentative D call: TRBD1 (5 bases). The J call may be in error: the DNA end matches TRBJ2-7 better. Germline loops: CDR1 LGHDT, CDR2 YNNKEL (reference sequence). The CDR3 length is 15 residues.